Each of the 30 T cell receptor beta chains below was sequenced from the same sample in a study of blood T cell repertoires in COVID-19. The method was immunoSEQ multiplex PCR; TCRdb's version includes in-frame clones alone and lacks a portion of them. Among around 480,000 clones, 88% were seen once, and the ten largest hold around an eighth. Sequenced sample: peripheral blood. The receptors derive from a woman aged 50 to 65 with COVID-19, enrolled during active disease.

For the CDR3, the DNA is TGTGCCAGCAGGGGACTAGCGGTAAACAATGAGCAGTTCTTC. This translates into CASRGLAVNNEQFF. J is TRBJ2-1 and V is TRBV2, with TRBD2 matching 11 bases. CDR3 length: 14 amino acids. Per the germline V gene, CDR1 is SNHLY and CDR2 is FYNNEI. V gave up 6 bases and J gave up 5 bases; unmatched junction bases: 3.

The chain carries TRBV2 and TRBJ2-5; 8 bases line up with TRBD2. This CDR3 spans 18 amino acids. The trim removed 2 bases at V and 3 bases at J, leaving 14 bases unmatched. Germline V CDR1 and CDR2: SNHLY, FYNNEI. The CDR3 DNA is TGTGCCAGCAGTGAATATATGCGGGGGGCCTCGGAGGAAGAGACCCAGTACTTC. This translates into CASSEYMRGASEEETQYF.

The chain links TRBV6-5 to TRBJ2-3; perhaps TRBD1 as D (5 bases). The CDR3 loop spans 12 amino acids. The germline V and J ends were trimmed by 6 bases and 8 bases, with 12 bases remaining between them. Per germline, CDR1 MNHEY and CDR2 SVGAGI. The CDR3 DNA reads as TGTGCCAGCAGGGACACCGAAGGTACGCAGTATTTT. It is translated as CASRDTEGTQYF.

This clone appeared a few times. The chain links TRBV30 to TRBJ1-1, with D maybe TRBD1 (6 bases). The CDR3 runs to 17 residues. Between the trimmed V and J ends, which lost 1 base and 0 bases, there was a span of 18 bases. Germline CDR1 GTSNPN, CDR2 SVGIG (reference sequence). As DNA, the CDR3 is TGTGCCTGGAGTGGGGGGTTACCGGGACACCTGAACACTGAAGCTTTCTTT. Its protein is CAWSGGLPGHLNTEAFF.

The chain is built from TRBV10-1 and TRBJ1-4, with D unresolved. Germline V gives CDR1 WNHNN, CDR2 SYGVQD (reference sequence). The V gene lost 5 bases and the J gene lost 7 bases, with 11 bases spanning the gap. The CDR3 spans 13 residues. The CDR3: CASSPGSGEKLFF. CDR3 DNA sequence: TGCGCCAGCAGTCCGGGGAGTGGTGAAAAACTGTTTTTT.

The V call is TRBV2, the J call TRBJ1-2, with D unresolved. This CDR3 region has 13 residues. Germline CDR1 SNHLY, CDR2 FYNNEI. The V end was cut by 11 bases, the J end by 0 bases, with 13 bases between. The CDR3 DNA follows: TGTGCCGCTGTACGATCGGCTAACTATGGCTACACCTTC. This translates into CAAVRSANYGYTF.

This clone was detected once. CDR3 sequence reads: CASSTGDSYGANVLTF. DNA of the CDR3: TGCGCCAGCAGCACCGGGGACTCCTATGGGGCCAACGTCCTGACTTTC. V and J are TRBV5-1 and TRBJ2-6, with TRBD2 as a possible D gene (6 bases). The CDR3 contains 16 residues. Germline V gene data show CDR1 as SGHRS and CDR2 as YFSETQ. Trimming pared 4 bases from V and 3 bases from J, leaving 14 bases between.

On this clone: The same CDR3 can be traced to other DNA sequences in this sample. The chain recombines TRBV5-1 with TRBJ1-1; the match to TRBD1 covers 7 bases. CDR1 SGHRS and CDR2 YFSETQ come from the germline V gene. The CDR3 is made up of 15 amino acids. After removal of 0 bases from V and 0 bases from J, the junction contained 2 bases not matched to a gene. CDR3 loop: CASSLGTGLNTEAFF. The CDR3 DNA reads as TGCGCCAGCAGCTTGGGGACAGGACTGAACACTGAAGCTTTCTTT.

This chain connects TRBV6-4 to TRBJ2-2; tentatively, D is TRBD1 (5 bases). V lost 2 bases and J 9 bases, leaving 13 bases between the germline ends. The germline CDR1 and CDR2 sequences are MRHNA and SNTAGT. The CDR3 covers 14 residues. The CDR3 loop is CASSDPHRSRELFF. The CDR3 region has the DNA TGTGCCAGCAGTGACCCACACAGGTCGAGGGAGCTGTTTTTT.

The chain recombines TRBV11-2 with TRBJ1-1; D is possibly TRBD1 (6 bases). The CDR3 is made up of 14 amino acids. V gave up 8 bases and J gave up 8 bases, with 21 bases separating them. CDR1 and CDR2 from the germline V gene are SGHAT and FQNNGV. The CDR3 here is CASWWGRARGEAFF. CDR3 DNA sequence: TGTGCCAGCTGGTGGGGTAGGGCCAGGGGAGAAGCTTTCTTT.

V usage is TRBV11-2 and J usage is TRBJ2-5; possible D gene TRBD2, 6 bases. CDR3 size: 14 residues. V was clipped by 2 bases and J by 7 bases, with 14 bases between them. Germline V CDR1 and CDR2: SGHAT, FQNNGV. This chain's CDR3 is CASSLRGSGGTQYF. CDR3 in DNA: TGTGCCAGCAGCTTACGGGGGTCGGGTGGGACCCAGTACTTC.

In its sample, this clone was seen a few times. Other nucleotide sequences from this sample produce the same CDR3. The V and J genes are TRBV6-4 and TRBJ2-3, with 9 positions matching TRBD2. Germline lookup yields CDR1 MRHNA and CDR2 SNTAGT. The CDR3 runs 15 residues. Unmatched junction bases numbered 1, after V lost 0 bases and J lost 3 bases. For the CDR3, the DNA is TGTGCCAGCAGTGACTCGAGCGGGGGGACAGATACGCAGTATTTT. Translating gives CASSDSSGGTDTQYF.

The rearrangement uses TRBV7-6 and TRBJ2-1; 9 bases fit TRBD1. Germline CDR1 and CDR2: SGHVS and FNYEAQ. The CDR3 spans 14 residues. V lost 4 bases to trimming and J lost 3 bases; unmatched junction nucleotides: 1. CDR3 coding DNA: TGTGCCAGCAGCTCGACAGGGGGCTACAATGAGCAGTTCTTC. Protein: CASSSTGGYNEQFF.

The chain recombines TRBV11-3 with TRBJ2-2, with 8 bases that match TRBD1. From germline, CDR1 is SGHNT and CDR2 YENEEA. V trimming: 5 bases; J trimming: 4 bases; junction bases outside the gene matches: 12. This CDR3 has 17 residues. CDR3 nucleotide sequence: TGTGCCAGCAGCCCTAGGGCAGGGGGCGAGGGCACCGGGGAGCTGTTTTTT. It codes for CASSPRAGGEGTGELFF.

This clone was observed once. This chain connects TRBV27 to TRBJ1-2; the D gene is possibly TRBD1 (5 bases). The CDR3 is 15 residues long. Germline assignment: CDR1 MNHEY and CDR2 SMNVEV (reference sequence). The V and J ends lost 5 bases and 5 bases respectively, with 18 bases between them. The DNA of the CDR3 is TGTGCCAGCAGTCGCCGGGGAGGGGAGGATTATGGCTACACCTTC. This sequence encodes CASSRRGGEDYGYTF.

CDR3 region: CASSLVGGGYEQYF. The CDR3 coding sequence is TGTGCCAGCAGCTTAGTGGGCGGGGGTTACGAGCAGTACTTC. This sequence joins TRBV7-2 and TRBJ2-7; TRBD2 aligns across 7 bases. The CDR3 loop spans 14 amino acids. Germline V gives CDR1 SGHTA, CDR2 FQGNSA. Trimming took 1 base from V and 4 from J; bases not matched to a gene: 4.

The V call is TRBV6-5, the J call TRBJ1-2; 7 nucleotides line up with TRBD1. J gave up 5 bases and V 5 bases, and 11 bases lay outside the gene matches. The CDR3 loop spans 15 amino acids. The V gene's germline CDR1 is MNHEY and CDR2 SVGAGI. The CDR3 sequence is CASSPQEGAGYGYTF. In DNA form, the CDR3 reads TGTGCCAGCAGTCCACAGGAGGGGGCAGGGTATGGCTACACCTTC.

This chain uses TRBV12-3 or TRBV12-4 with TRBJ2-7; D possibly corresponds to TRBD2 (6 bases). Trimming shortened V by 5 bases and J by 5 bases, and 7 bases separated the two germline ends. This CDR3 is built from 11 residues. The CDR3 DNA sequence: TGTGCCAGCAGTAGGGAGGACGAGCAGTACTTC. It translates to CASSREDEQYF.

This clone was found a few times. The chain recombines TRBV19 with TRBJ1-3; 9 bases align to TRBD1. The CDR3 is 16 residues long. J lost 4 bases, V lost 3 bases, and 7 bases had no gene match. Germline V gives CDR1 LNHDA, CDR2 SQIVND (reference sequence). The CDR3 sequence: CASSMTGQGGGNTIYF. CDR3 bases: TGTGCCAGTAGTATGACGGGACAGGGAGGAGGAAACACCATATATTTT.

The chain has TRBV7-2 and TRBJ2-3, with 8 bases that match TRBD2. The junction had 4 bases not matched to a gene; V was cut back by 0 bases and J by 2 bases. CDR1 and CDR2 from the germline V gene are SGHTA and FQGNSA. The CDR3 length is 16 residues. CDR3 DNA sequence: TGTGCCAGCAGCTTAGCGAGCGGGGGCTTCACAGATACGCAGTATTTT. This codes for CASSLASGGFTDTQYF.

DNA for the CDR3: TGTGCCAGCAGAGAGGGAGCCTACGAGCAGTACTTC. This codes for CASREGAYEQYF. The chain has TRBV6-5 and TRBJ2-7; a possible D gene is TRBD2 (5 bases). The CDR3 sequence is 12 residues long. The V end lost 6 bases, the J end lost 2 bases, and 8 bases lay between the germline ends. Germline CDR1 MNHEY, CDR2 SVGAGI.

V usage is TRBV5-6 and J usage is TRBJ2-7, with D perhaps TRBD1 (7 bases). Germline loops: CDR1 SGHDT, CDR2 YYEEEE. V lost 2 bases and J lost 2, with 11 bases in between. CDR3 size: 14 residues. CDR3 DNA: TGTGCCAGCAGCTTCCAGGGGGGCACCTACGAGCAGTACTTC. This codes for CASSFQGGTYEQYF.

The chain has TRBV11-2 and TRBJ1-3; D is uncertain. V was shortened by 6 bases and J by 0 bases, with 12 bases between the two germline ends. The CDR3 is made up of 15 amino acids. Looked up from germline, CDR1 is SGHAT and CDR2 is FQNNGV. CDR3 sequence reads: CASSPQVTSGNTIYF. Written as DNA, the CDR3 is TGTGCCAGCAGTCCTCAGGTCACCTCTGGAAACACCATATATTTT. The full variable domain, completed using reference TRBV11-2 and TRBJ1-3, is EAGVAQSPRYKIIEKRQSVAFWCNPISGHATLYWYQQILGQGPKLLIQFQNNGVVDDSQLPKDRFSAERLKGVDSTLKIQPAKLEDSAVYLCASSPQVTSGNTIYFGEGSWLTVV.

The chain carries TRBV6-1 and TRBJ1-2; D is unresolved. This CDR3 is built from 12 residues. The germline V gene has CDR1 MNHNS and CDR2 SASEGT. V lost 2 bases, J lost 10 bases, and 11 bases lay in between. This chain's CDR3 is CASSETTGLYTF. The DNA for the CDR3 is TGTGCCAGCAGTGAAACGACTGGTCTCTACACCTTC.

This clone was counted once. The chain has TRBV2 and TRBJ2-1, with D possibly being TRBD1 (5 bases). The CDR3 sequence is 14 residues long. Germline V CDR1 and CDR2: SNHLY, FYNNEI. V was pared by 10 bases and J by 1 base, with 14 bases between. The CDR3 sequence: CATRSDRSYNEQFF. As DNA, the CDR3 is TGTGCCACACGATCCGACAGATCCTACAATGAGCAGTTCTTC.

This clone was found once. The CDR3 coding sequence is TGTGCCAGCAGTAAAACAGGGCACAGTGGCTACACCTTC. Encoded protein: CASSKTGHSGYTF. The chain combines TRBV27 with TRBJ1-2, with D perhaps matching TRBD1 (6 bases). The CDR3 has 13 residues. The V gene's germline CDR1 is MNHEY and CDR2 SMNVEV (reference sequence). The germline V and J ends were trimmed by 5 bases and 7 bases, with 14 bases remaining between them.

The rearrangement uses TRBV2 and TRBJ1-4; 7 bases fit TRBD1. With V trimmed by 3 bases and J by 0 bases, 4 bases remained unmatched. There are 16 residues in the CDR3. The germline gives CDR1 SNHLY, CDR2 FYNNEI. CDR3 in DNA: TGTGCCAGCAGTGACCGAGGGGGCCCAACTAATGAAAAACTGTTTTTT. Protein sequence: CASSDRGGPTNEKLFF.

This chain connects TRBV5-1 to TRBJ2-5, with D maybe TRBD2 (6 bases). Looked up from germline, CDR1 is SGHRS and CDR2 is YFSETQ. This CDR3 has 14 residues. The germline V and J ends were trimmed by 2 bases and 1 base, with 9 bases remaining between them. The DNA for the CDR3 is TGCGCCAGCAGCTTCTGGGGACTCCAAGAGACCCAGTACTTC. Amino acid sequence: CASSFWGLQETQYF.

V usage is TRBV19 and J usage is TRBJ2-7, with TRBD1 matching 8 bases. This CDR3 spans 14 amino acids. Trimming cost V 10 bases and J 1 base; bases outside gene matches: 9. Per the germline V gene, CDR1 is LNHDA and CDR2 is SQIVND (reference sequence). The CDR3 protein is CATAAGTGSYEQYF. The CDR3 DNA sequence: TGTGCCACCGCCGCCGGGACAGGATCCTACGAGCAGTACTTC.

The chain carries TRBV5-1 and TRBJ2-7; 7 bases are shared with TRBD1. This CDR3 has 13 amino acids. CDR1 and CDR2 from the germline V gene are SGHRS and YFSETQ. J lost 3 bases, V lost 4 bases, and 4 bases had no gene match. CDR3 in amino acids: CASSRGQFYEQYF. The CDR3 DNA sequence: TGCGCCAGCAGCCGGGGACAGTTCTACGAGCAGTACTTC.